This TCR beta chain was recovered during a study of CD8 T cells in ankylosing spondylitis. The study, taken as a whole, reports: The clones that were linked to disease were reported to be significantly enriched in matched synovial fluid samples from ankylosing spondylitis patients.

There are 15 residues in the CDR3. Germline V CDR1 and CDR2: MGHRA, YSYEKL. Trimming took 4 bases from V and 0 from J; bases not matched to a gene: 6. Points on this clonotype: As yet, its antigen is unknown.

Researchers built TCR beta libraries using quantitative 5'-RACE with molecular barcodes. TCRdb re-called the 5' RACE reads through MiXCR, storing one row per CDR3 protein. This sample has 250,000 to 300,000 distinct CDR3 sequences, with about a sixth found just once. Specimen: blood, either unsorted or a sorted T cell fraction (not recorded which). The V call is TRBV4-1, the J call TRBJ2-7, with 7 bases identical to TRBD2. The source is a male donor with ankylosing spondylitis or in good health (not recorded which). The CDR3 sequence: CASSPGTTHSYEQYF. The CDR3 nucleotides read TGCGCCAGCAGCCCTGGGACTACACACTCCTACGAGCAGTACTTC.